Below are 5 T cell receptor beta chains sequenced from a single sample in a study of T cell responses to AZD1222 COVID-19 vaccine. Profiling relied on immunoSEQ multiplex PCR, and the TCRdb table lists in-frame clones only, not all of them. Of some 200,000 clones listed, about 89% were seen once; the top ten hold about 1.8%. The sample consisted of peripheral blood, taken 28 days after the second AZD1222 dose. These receptors were obtained from an adult who received the AZD1222 COVID-19 vaccine.

The chain combines TRBV5-1 with TRBJ1-1; no clear D. Looked up from germline, CDR1 is SGHRS and CDR2 is YFSETQ. V was cut by 4 bases and J by 1 base, with 8 bases left in between. This CDR3 has 13 amino acids. The CDR3 DNA sequence: TGCGCCAGCAGCAAGAGAGCGAACACTGAAGCTTTCTTT. Amino acids: CASSKRANTEAFF.

The chain is built from TRBV5-4 and TRBJ2-7; no clear D. Trimming took 0 bases from V and 0 from J, leaving 4 bases between them. Germline V CDR1 and CDR2: SGHNT, YYREEE (reference sequence). CDR3 size: 13 residues. The CDR3 loop reads CASSLGHSYEQYF. The CDR3 DNA follows: TGTGCCAGCAGCTTGGGACACTCCTACGAGCAGTACTTC.

V and J are TRBV19 and TRBJ1-5; D gene ambiguous. The V end lost 6 bases, the J end lost 4 bases, and 16 bases lay between the germline ends. Germline CDR1 is LNHDA and CDR2 is SQIVND (reference sequence). The CDR3 sequence is 15 residues long. The DNA of the CDR3 is TGTGCCAGTAGCCTCTCGGGAGGGAGGAATCAGCCCCAGCATTTT. Residues: CASSLSGGRNQPQHF.

This clone was picked up one time. J is TRBJ2-7 and V is TRBV19; 9 bases fit TRBD1. The CDR3 covers 15 residues. The V segment lost 7 bases and the J segment 2 bases; nucleotides outside the gene matches: 9. The germline V gene has CDR1 LNHDA and CDR2 SQIVND (reference sequence). The CDR3 protein is CASKRTGALTYEQYF. CDR3 in DNA: TGTGCCAGTAAGCGGACAGGGGCTCTAACCTACGAGCAGTACTTC.

CDR3 nucleotides: TGTGCCAGCAGTTCCCGGGACAGGGCTACTGGGGCCAACGTCCTGACTTTC. Translating it yields CASSSRDRATGANVLTF. The V gene is TRBV27, the J gene TRBJ2-6, with 9 nucleotides matching TRBD1. From germline, CDR1 is MNHEY and CDR2 SMNVEV (reference sequence). V shed 4 bases and J 2 bases; nucleotides not matched to a gene: 6. The CDR3 is 17 amino acids.